This TCR beta chain was captured by sequencing in a study of somatic mutations in T cells in chronic GVHD (TCRdb year 2020). Trimming at the junction amounts to 2 bases on V and 0 bases on J, and the germline ends lie 10 bases apart. The CDR3 runs 15 residues from the cysteine to the phenylalanine. Only CDR3 DNA is held: 45 bases, read in frame from base 1. CDR1 and CDR2 were assigned from the germline V gene as LGHNA and YNFKEQ. For sorting, staining was done with anti-CD3, anti-CD4, anti-CD8 and a Vbeta20 antibody from the IOTest Beta Mark kit on a FACSAria III, reaching purity above 99%. Peripheral blood was collected in sodium heparin tubes, and mononuclear cells were isolated by Ficoll-Paque PLUS density gradient centrifugation. Before TCRbeta deep sequencing, the CD4+ Vbeta20+, CD4+ Vbeta20-, and CD8+ T cell fractions were FACS-sorted. Isolated genomic DNA was used for TCRbeta deep sequencing. TCRbeta CDR3 sequencing and initial data processing were performed as a commercial service with the immunoSEQ assay. Processing in the source paper ran as follows. Reads were demultiplexed, adapter and primer sequences removed, similar clones merged by frequency-ratio clustering, and V, D, J genes annotated with IMGT. TCRdb mirrors the immuneACCESS table, restricted to in-frame sequences. Some clones are absent from its copies; in checked studies, under half trace to an unresolved V gene, and the reason for the others is unknown. Clone size and V and J calls were adopted from that table, with D and trimming inferred from the DNA. Here the sample has about 14,000 clones; around 80% occur a single time. The leading ten clones occupy roughly 32% of the sample.

This clone was observed once. Which antigen it targets is not known. One base away there is no much larger clone; base qualities are not given. The sequenced sample consisted of Vbeta20-negative CD4+ T cells from blood. Reading the label with the study, this specimen's cell subset or site is: CD4+ T cells sorted as TCR Vbeta20 negative by flow cytometry. The chain couples TRBV4-2 to TRBJ1-2; no D gene can be assigned with confidence. This receptor was obtained from a male patient aged 45 to 59 with chronic graft-versus-host disease. Some T cells may have been brought in with the graft after a transplant. The encoded CDR3 is CASSQQFEANYGYTF. The DNA reads as follows: TGTGCCAGCAGCCAACAGTTCGAAGCTAACTATGGCTACACCTTC.